This TCR gamma chain was captured by sequencing in a study of γδ T cells in repeated Plasmodium falciparum infection. TCRdb re-called the multiplex PCR reads using CATT. The table has 28,000 or so gamma-chain clones, 1.4% seen once; the top ten hold roughly a fifth. Gammadelta T cells were flow-sorted from PBMC into Vgamma9/Vdelta2+ and Vdelta2-negative populations for bulk analysis. CDR1 and CDR2 (germline): EGSNGY, YDSYNSKV. V lost 2 bases, J lost 12 bases, and 6 bases stayed unmatched. The CDR3 is 12 residues long. The chain is built from TRGV2 and TRGJP2. TCRdb supplies no J gene; here it was assigned by aligning the nucleotide sequence to germline. Material: gamma-delta T cells from blood. This TCR was recovered from a pool of human donors (malaria-infected and uninfected, not separated). DNA of the CDR3: TGTGCCACCTGGGACGCCGGAGGGATCAAGACGTTT. It encodes CATWDAGGIKTF.